These 24 T cell receptor beta chains were sequenced from one sample in a study of T cell repertoires in cytomegalovirus infection. TCRdb recomputed calls from the reads with MiXCR, one row per CDR3 protein. The sample has about 900,000 distinct CDR3 sequences, approximately 31% seen once; the top ten hold 13%. Which antigens these TCRs recognize remains unknown. Material: cultured CD8+ T cells from PBMCs, obtained from culture after CMV antigen stimulation. These receptors originate from a human donor in good health (CMV status not recorded). Some clones in this sample may be carry-over from other donors' samples.

The chain joins TRBV20-1 to TRBJ2-7; D possibly corresponds to TRBD2 (6 bases). The V gene's germline CDR1 is DFQATT and CDR2 SNEGSKA (reference sequence). The CDR3 is 13 residues long. Trimming left V 4 bases short and J 0 bases short, with 10 bases between. The CDR3 bases are TGCAGTGCTATTAGCGGTAGCTCCTACGAGCAGTACGTC. This encodes CSAISGSSYEQYV.

This clonotype was found a few times. This chain links TRBV4-1 with TRBJ1-2, with 7 bases aligning to TRBD1. V was clipped by 4 bases and J by 1 base; unmatched bases: 12. The CDR3 extends over 17 amino acids. CDR1 is MGHRA, CDR2 YSYEKL, per germline. The chain's CDR3 is CASSPIEFGQDNYGYTF. The CDR3 DNA follows: TGCGCCAGCAGCCCGATCGAATTCGGACAGGATAACTATGGCTACACCTTC.

This clonotype was seen ten or more times. This chain joins TRBV7-6 and TRBJ2-2; TRBD2 might be the D (5 bases). CDR3 length: 12 amino acids. V was cut by 4 bases and J by 6 bases, with 6 bases left in between. Germline V gives CDR1 SGHVS, CDR2 FNYEAQ. The CDR3 DNA follows: TGTGCCAGCAGCTCGCGGGCCGGGGAGCTGTTTTTT. It codes for CASSSRAGELFF.

With respect to this clonotype: A read error may account for a junction end that differs from germline. This chain uses TRBV4-1 with TRBJ2-1; 11 nucleotides line up with TRBD2. Per the germline V gene, CDR1 is MGHRA and CDR2 is YSYEKL. There are 16 residues in the CDR3. This CDR3 is CASSQAVAGGLNEQFF. CDR3 DNA: TGCGCCAGCAGTCAAGCGGTAGCGGGGGGGCTGAATGAGCAGTTCTTC.

Many counts were recorded for this clonotype. The CDR3 sequence is CASSLAQGGNEQFF. Here the CDR3 DNA reads TGTGCCAGCAGCTTAGCGCAGGGCGGGAATGAGCAGTTCTTC. This chain joins TRBV7-6 and TRBJ2-1; possibly TRBD1 or TRBD2 for D (5 bases each). CDR1 is SGHVS, CDR2 FNYEAQ, per germline. Between the trimmed V and J ends, which lost 0 bases and 7 bases, there was a span of 10 bases. The CDR3 loop spans 14 amino acids.

This rearrangement joins TRBV20-1 to TRBJ2-7; D might be TRBD1 or TRBD2, each matching 5 bases. The CDR3 extends over 14 amino acids. Germline lookup yields CDR1 DFQATT and CDR2 SNEGSKA (reference sequence). V gave up 5 bases and J gave up 0 bases, with 14 bases separating them. CDR3 sequence (DNA): TGCAGTGCTCTTTTAGAGGGGAGCTCCTACGAGCAGTACGTC. It encodes CSALLEGSSYEQYV.

This clonotype has at least ten counts. The chain couples TRBV7-9 to TRBJ2-4, with a weak D call TRBD1 (5 bases). The V and J ends lost 5 bases and 0 bases respectively, with 23 bases between them. CDR1 and CDR2 (germline): SEHNR, FQNEAQ (reference sequence). The CDR3 runs to 19 residues. CDR3 bases: TGTGCCAGCAGCCCACCCGTGGACAAGAAACTCCTAGCCAAAAACATTCAGTACTTC. Amino acid sequence: CASSPPVDKKLLAKNIQYF.

In this sample, this clonotype turned up many times. The V and J genes are TRBV27 and TRBJ1-1, with D possibly TRBD1 on 6 matching bases. Germline CDR1 reads MNHEY; CDR2 reads SMNVEV (reference sequence). Trimming cost V 2 bases and J 4 bases, with 11 bases left between them. This CDR3 region has 14 residues. CDR3 DNA: TGTGCCAGCAGTTTAAGAGGGGGAGTCACTGAAGCTTTCTTT. Residues: CASSLRGGVTEAFF.

The V call is TRBV14, the J call TRBJ2-1; TRBD2 aligns across 7 bases. V lost 3 bases to trimming and J lost 7 bases; unmatched junction nucleotides: 9. This CDR3 contains 15 residues. Germline CDR1 reads SGHDN; CDR2 reads FVKESK. CDR3 in amino acids: CASSQRASGLNEQFF. CDR3 DNA: TGTGCCAGCAGCCAGAGGGCTAGCGGACTAAATGAGCAGTTCTTC.

The chain links TRBV4-1 to TRBJ2-2; TRBD1 matches at 7 bases. CDR1 and CDR2 (germline): MGHRA, YSYEKL. The CDR3 is 16 residues long. V lost 0 bases, J lost 6 bases, and 7 bases stayed unmatched. CDR3 in amino acids: CASSQDLNRGSGELFF. The CDR3 nucleotides read TGCGCCAGCAGCCAAGATTTGAACAGGGGCTCCGGGGAGCTGTTTTTT.

There are a few counts of this clonotype. The chain couples TRBV4-1 to TRBJ1-4; 7 positions agree with TRBD1. The germline V gene encodes CDR1 MGHRA and CDR2 YSYEKL. V trimming: 0 bases; J trimming: 5 bases; junction bases outside the gene matches: 6. The CDR3 sequence is 16 residues long. The CDR3 DNA reads TGCGCCAGCAGCCAAGATTTCGGCAGGGGGAATGAAAAACTGTTTTTT. Translating gives CASSQDFGRGNEKLFF.

The chain uses TRBV27 and TRBJ2-3; 7 bases fit TRBD2. Germline lookup yields CDR1 MNHEY and CDR2 SMNVEV (reference sequence). Unmatched junction bases numbered 12, after V lost 2 bases and J lost 4 bases. The CDR3 runs to 17 residues. The CDR3 nucleotides read TGTGCCAGCAGTTTACCCCCGACGGGCCGGGAGGCAGATACGCAGTATTTT. This gives the protein CASSLPPTGREADTQYF.

This chain's CDR3 is CAISETGDQPQHF. DNA for the CDR3: TGTGCCATCAGTGAGACTGGGGATCAGCCCCAGCATTTT. The chain couples TRBV10-3 to TRBJ1-5; D remains unclear. The CDR3 has 13 amino acids. Germline V gives CDR1 ENHRY, CDR2 SYGVKD. Trimming took off 2 bases at V and 5 bases at J, with 7 bases between the two ends.

This clonotype was picked up a small number of times. V usage is TRBV6-2 or TRBV6-3 and J usage is TRBJ2-1; perhaps TRBD1 as D (5 bases). Germline lookup yields CDR1 MNHEY and CDR2 SVGEGT. CDR3 length equals 14 residues. Trimming cost V 4 bases and J 3 bases, with 10 bases left between them. The CDR3 loop reads CASSSLTDYNEQFF. CDR3 DNA: TGTGCCAGCAGTTCCCTGACAGACTACAATGAGCAGTTCTTC.

Regarding this clonotype: Since a much larger clone is just one base distant, this may be a read error. The V gene is TRBV7-2, the J gene TRBJ2-7, with D possibly matching TRBD1 (7 bases). The CDR3 consists of 15 residues. Germline V gene data show CDR1 as SGHTA and CDR2 as FQGNSA. V lost 4 bases and J 3 bases, leaving 16 bases between the germline ends. Here the CDR3 reads CASSSLRDSVYEQYF. In DNA form, the CDR3 reads TGTGCCAGCAGCTCGCTGCGGGACAGTGTCTACGAGCAGTACTTC.

The chain links TRBV18 to TRBJ2-7, with D perhaps assigned TRBD1 or TRBD2 (5 bases each). The CDR3 totals 14 residues. The V gene lost 3 bases and the J gene lost 7 bases, with 16 bases spanning the gap. Germline V gene data show CDR1 as KGHSH and CDR2 as LQKENI. CDR3 DNA: TGTGCCAGCTCACCTGGTGTCGGGACGGGAGAGCAGTACTTC. This codes for CASSPGVGTGEQYF.

The rearrangement uses TRBV2 and TRBJ2-1; 14 bases align to TRBD2. CDR3 length: 16 amino acids. CDR1 is SNHLY, CDR2 FYNNEI, per germline. J gave up 8 bases and V 6 bases, and 9 bases lay outside the gene matches. The CDR3 protein is CASRGTGTSGGHEQFF. The CDR3 nucleotides are TGTGCCAGCAGGGGGACCGGGACTAGCGGGGGCCATGAGCAGTTCTTC.

Concerning this clonotype itself: A read error may produce the germline difference seen at one junction end. The J gene is TRBJ1-1, the V gene TRBV27; weak D call: TRBD1 (5 bases). This CDR3 region has 11 residues. Germline V gives CDR1 MNHEY, CDR2 SMNVEV (reference sequence). The CDR3 region is CASEVGGIAHF. The CDR3 DNA sequence: TGTGCCAGCGAAGTGGGGGGAATCGCCCACTTT.

The chain links TRBV27 to TRBJ2-1; no clear D. Trimming took 4 bases from V and 3 from J, leaving 10 bases between them. The CDR3 has 14 residues. The germline gives CDR1 MNHEY, CDR2 SMNVEV (reference sequence). CDR3 DNA: TGTGCCAGCAGTTCCTCATTGCTCTACAATGAGCAGTTCTTC. This sequence encodes CASSSSLLYNEQFF.

This chain links TRBV18 with TRBJ2-3, with 8 bases fitting TRBD2. The V gene's germline CDR1 is KGHSH and CDR2 LQKENI. V lost 3 bases, J lost 5 bases, and 7 bases stayed unmatched. The CDR3 runs 15 residues. The CDR3 loop is CASSPRTSRVDTQYF. The CDR3 region has the DNA TGTGCCAGCTCACCCAGGACTAGCCGGGTAGATACGCAGTATTTT.

The V call is TRBV5-1, the J call TRBJ2-7; 7 bases match TRBD1. This CDR3 has 15 amino acids. J lost 6 bases, V lost 0 bases, and 9 bases had no gene match. CDR1 SGHRS and CDR2 YFSETQ come from the germline V gene. The CDR3 is CASSLAPGGFAEQYF. The CDR3 DNA is TGCGCCAGCAGCTTGGCCCCAGGGGGTTTCGCCGAGCAGTACTTC.

The chain employs TRBV4-1 and TRBJ2-7; D is tentatively TRBD1 or TRBD2 (7 bases each). The CDR3 is made up of 16 amino acids. Trimming removed 3 bases at V and 3 bases at J, with 18 bases between. Germline lookup yields CDR1 MGHRA and CDR2 YSYEKL. CDR3 sequence (DNA): TGCGCCAGCAGCCAGAGGGAGGGGACAGTACACTACGAGCAGTACGTC. It encodes CASSQREGTVHYEQYV.

This clonotype was seen repeatedly, ten times or more. The V and J genes are TRBV7-6 and TRBJ2-3; the match to TRBD2 covers 8 bases. V lost 5 bases and J lost 3; bases outside the gene matches: 10. The V gene's germline CDR1 is SGHVS and CDR2 FNYEAQ. The CDR3 runs to 16 residues. The CDR3 here is CASSPGGGRWTDTQYF. CDR3 DNA sequence: TGTGCCAGCAGCCCCGGCGGGGGGCGCTGGACAGATACGCAGTATTTT.

This clonotype was observed a handful of times. The J gene is TRBJ1-1, the V gene TRBV12-5; D is unresolved. Trimming left V 2 bases short and J 4 bases short, with 26 bases between. The V gene's germline CDR1 is LGHNT and CDR2 FRNRAP. This CDR3 has 19 residues. The CDR3, as DNA: TGTGCTAGTGGTTTGACTCTTGCTTCCACCGGGGATAGAAGCACTGAAGCTTTCTTT. This codes for CASGLTLASTGDRSTEAFF.